This TCR gamma chain emerged from a study of γδ T cells in repeated Plasmodium falciparum infection. Study in general: The natural-infection arm compared Malian children under seasonal malaria with matched Australian children. General study findings and limits: Waves of new clonotype selection appeared after repeated controlled infections in Vdelta2-negative, largely Vdelta1+, gammadelta T cells. Compared with Australian children, Malian Vdelta2-negative repertoires seemed more clonal, less diverse, less shared.

Vgamma9/Vdelta2+ and Vdelta2-negative gammadelta T cells were flow-sorted from PBMC for bulk sequencing. As to this clone: What it recognizes is unknown. The protein given by TCRdb reflects a much larger clone and differs at residue 10 from this DNA's translation, likely from a read error; the protein shown is the DNA's translation.

J gave up 8 bases and V 1 base, and 11 bases lay outside the gene matches. This CDR3 comprises 14 residues. CDR1 is GITISATS, CDR2 ISYDGTV, per germline (reference sequence). Both TRG and TRD chains were sequenced from each sorted sample. TCRdb reanalysed the multiplex PCR reads via CATT. The top ten clones hold 33% of a sample with around 24,000 gamma-chain clones, approximately 2.9% of them seen once. Material for sequencing was gamma-delta T cells from blood. The receptor was isolated from a pool of human donors (malaria-infected and uninfected, not separated). The chain joins TRGV9 to TRGJ1 or TRGJ2. As TCRdb names no J gene, one was assigned here on the basis of a DNA match to germline. CDR3 DNA: TGTGCCTTGTGGGAGGTCCCTCAACCCGATAAGAAACTCTTT. Amino acids: CALWEVPQPDKKLF.